This T cell receptor (beta chain) was sequenced for a study of beta chain features in type 1 diabetes. Study-level results: Shortening of TCRB CDR3s, moderate but significant, appeared in all four CD4+ subsets of Type 1 diabetes patients. For patients and controls alike, PCR might favor shorter templates to the same degree. The similarity of naive, central memory and Treg TCRB repertoires appeared greater among patients than among healthy donors.

Expressed TCRB transcripts were sequenced because the entire RNA isolate underwent reverse transcription. TCRdb's table, derived via immunoSEQ multiplex PCR, lists solely in-frame clones and lacks some. The data show hundreds of thousands of clones, around 15% seen once. Sorting based on CD45RO/CCR7/CD25/CD127/CD95/CD27 separated CD4+ naive, central memory, regulatory and stem cell-like memory cells. The table lists this clone with a few counts. Its specificity is unknown. Sequences were obtained from naive CD4+ T cells from blood. The sequence was obtained from a young man with type 1 diabetes.

The CDR3 region has the DNA TGTGCCAGCAGTTATGGACTTTACTACGAGCAGTACTTC. Amino acid sequence: CASSYGLYYEQYF. V gene TRBV27 combines with J gene TRBJ2-7, with a weak D call TRBD2 (5 bases). The V gene's germline CDR1 is MNHEY and CDR2 SMNVEV (reference sequence). CDR3 length equals 13 residues. Between the trimmed V and J ends, which lost 4 bases and 3 bases, there was a span of 10 bases.